This TCR beta chain was captured by sequencing in a study of blood T cell repertoires in COVID-19 (dated by TCRdb to the early 2020s). Some background on the complete study: Collaborator samples came from the United States, Italy and Spain and covered acute and convalescent phases of COVID-19. The samples were drawn from the first 160 participants of the ongoing ImmuneRACE study and from 1,254 subjects provided by 6 global collaborators. A freely available public database, intended as a resource for researchers studying the immune response to SARS-CoV-2, is where the repertoires were released. The dataset comprised deeply sampled blood TCRbeta repertoires from subjects exposed to, actively infected with, or recovered from COVID-19. The material from the prospective study consisted of cDNA or gDNA derived from T cells, B-cell-depleted T cells, or PBMCs. A de-identified subject ID, COVID-19 status, age in years and sex were almost always included in the sample metadata. Where HLA class I and class II types were available, the types were taken from metadata supplied by the sample provider, not from assay-based typing. Overall results and qualifications from the work: How much clinical and demographic metadata was included differed by source and by participant, and the metadata was provided uncurated.

Including cysteine and phenylalanine, the CDR3 has 17 amino acids. Only CDR3 DNA remains: 51 bases, in frame from the first base. Per the germline V gene, SGDLS is the CDR1 and YYNGEE is the CDR2. The junction shows trimming of 4 bases on V and 3 bases on J, and the gene matches do not reach 13 bases of it. The immunoSEQ Assay, a bias-controlled multiplex PCR, was used to amplify TCRbeta CDR3 regions from genomic DNA. The authors' pipeline ran thus. Nucleated cell counts per sample were estimated from amplification of reference gene primers within the assay. To quantify the absolute abundance of each unique TCRbeta CDR3 rearrangement, sequence reads were collapsed and filtered. For each sample, productive Simpson clonality was calculated by taking the square root of Simpson's diversity index across productive rearrangements. TCRdb mirrors the immuneACCESS table, restricted to in-frame sequences. Some clones are absent from its copies; in checked studies, under half trace to an unresolved V gene, and the reason for the others is unknown. V and J calls plus clone size are reproduced from that table; the DNA served to infer D and trimming. The sample records 250,000 to 350,000 clones, roughly 88% of which are singletons. Clones ranked in the top ten supply 9% to 9.5% of the sample.

This clone was counted only a few times. What this receptor recognizes is not known. No per-base quality is available; no much larger clone lies one base away. The collaborating institutions used their own protocols to collect whole blood in K2EDTA tubes. For TCRbeta analysis, collaborators shipped samples in one of three forms: frozen whole blood, isolated PBMCs, or DNA extracted from either of those sample types. Input material: peripheral blood. The source is a man between 18 and 29 years old with active or convalescent COVID-19. In this chain, TRBV9 is recombined with TRBJ2-1; the central 7 bases match TRBD2. The nucleotides read TGTGCCAGCAGCCATAACCCCGGGACTAACAGCTACAATGAGCAGTTCTTC. It specifies CASSHNPGTNSYNEQFF.